These 9 T cell receptor beta chains were all obtained from the same sample, sequenced in a study of blood T cell repertoires in COVID-19. TCRdb keeps only in-frame clones here, not all; method: immunoSEQ multiplex PCR. The table lists 130,000 to 150,000 clones, 70% to 85% of them singletons. Sequencing was performed on PBMCs or T cells enriched from blood (not recorded which). The source of these receptors is a middle-aged man who had recovered from COVID-19.

This chain links TRBV3-1 (or the pseudogene TRBV3-2) with TRBJ1-1; weak D call: TRBD1 (6 bases). In germline, CDR1 is LGHDT, CDR2 YNNKEL (reference sequence). Trimming cost V 7 bases and J 8 bases, with 20 bases left between them. The CDR3 covers 14 residues. The DNA of the CDR3 is TGTGCCAGCAACTCCCTAGGGGGAGGGAAAGAAGCTTTCTTT. It codes for CASNSLGGGKEAFF.

About this clone: Distinct nucleotide sequences in the sample also encode this CDR3. The rearrangement uses TRBV18 and TRBJ2-7, with D tentatively TRBD2 (6 bases). The V gene's germline CDR1 is KGHSH and CDR2 LQKENI. This CDR3 contains 13 residues. V was shortened by 3 bases and J by 2 bases, with 8 bases between the two germline ends. The CDR3 DNA sequence: TGTGCCAGCTCACCCCCGGGGGCCTACGAGCAGTACTTC. Amino acid sequence: CASSPPGAYEQYF.

The gene calls are TRBV19 and TRBJ1-1, with 7 nucleotides matching TRBD1. The CDR3 totals 16 residues. V dropped 3 bases and J dropped 1; count of bases not matched to a gene: 8. Germline V CDR1 and CDR2: LNHDA, SQIVND (reference sequence). The chain's CDR3 is CASSMWRGRGNTEAFF. Written as DNA, the CDR3 is TGTGCCAGTAGTATGTGGAGGGGGCGCGGGAACACTGAAGCTTTCTTT.

The chain combines TRBV19 with TRBJ1-2, with TRBD1 matching 9 bases. The CDR3 length is 13 residues. Germline V gene sequence: CDR1 LNHDA, CDR2 SQIVND (reference sequence). V trimming: 6 bases; J trimming: 4 bases; junction bases outside the gene matches: 3. The CDR3, as DNA: TGTGCCAGTAGAGGGACAGGGAGCTATGGCTACACCTTC. This codes for CASRGTGSYGYTF.

V and J are TRBV9 and TRBJ1-5, with TRBD1 matching 8 bases. The CDR3 loop spans 14 amino acids. The J segment lost 4 bases and the V segment lost 3 bases, leaving 3 bases of the junction unmatched. Germline loops: CDR1 SGDLS, CDR2 YYNGEE. CDR3 bases: TGTGCCAGCAGCGCACAGGGGGGGAATCAGCCCCAGCATTTT. It encodes CASSAQGGNQPQHF.

The chain is built from TRBV29-1 and TRBJ1-1, with unresolved D. Germline CDR1 reads SQVTM; CDR2 reads ANQGSEA. The CDR3 has 13 amino acids. V was trimmed by 3 bases and J by 4 bases, leaving 12 bases between them. CDR3: CSVDPGSGTEAFF. CDR3 in DNA: TGCAGCGTTGACCCGGGGAGTGGCACTGAAGCTTTCTTT.

This chain joins TRBV19 and TRBJ1-5, with 9 bases matching TRBD1. Germline lookup yields CDR1 LNHDA and CDR2 SQIVND (reference sequence). The CDR3 is 14 residues long. Unmatched junction bases numbered 5, after V lost 5 bases and J lost 6 bases. CDR3 in amino acids: CASSVDRGSQPQHF. The CDR3, as DNA: TGTGCCAGTAGTGTCGACAGGGGGAGTCAGCCCCAGCATTTT.

The chain recombines TRBV5-1 with TRBJ2-5, with D perhaps matching TRBD2 (6 bases). CDR1 and CDR2 (germline): SGHRS, YFSETQ. Trimming shortened V by 1 base and J by 2 bases, and 12 bases separated the two germline ends. The length of the CDR3 is 15 residues. The DNA for the CDR3 is TGCGCCAGCAGCTTGTCCCCAGGGAGGCAAGAGACCCAGTACTTC. It specifies CASSLSPGRQETQYF. Combining the CDR3 with reference TRBV5-1 and TRBJ2-5 gives the whole variable domain KAGVTQTPRYLIKTRGQQVTLSCSPISGHRSVSWYQQTPGQGLQFLFEYFSETQRNKGNFPGRFSGRQFSNSRSEMNVSTLELGDSALYLCASSLSPGRQETQYFGPGTRLLVL.

The genes are TRBV7-3 and TRBJ2-3, with 7 bases identical to TRBD2. The CDR3 is 15 residues long. The germline CDR1 and CDR2 sequences are SGHTA and FQGTGA. Trimming cost V 5 bases and J 2 bases; bases outside gene matches: 7. CDR3 amino acids: CASSISSGATDTQYF. The CDR3 DNA is TGTGCCAGCAGCATATCTAGCGGCGCCACAGATACGCAGTATTTT.